This TCR beta chain was identified during a study of cytomegalovirus exposure and HLA in healthy donors. Worth noting for this clone: Its antigen is unidentified.

CDR1 is KGHSH and CDR2 is LQKENI in the germline V gene. V shed 4 bases and J shed 0 bases, with 6 bases lying between them. The CDR3 length is 13 residues. Study-wide points: Productive rates of about 87% or about 30% were seen for most TCR beta V segments in an earlier analysis.

The PCR contained 60 Vbeta and 13 Jbeta primers. TCRdb keeps only in-frame clones here, not all; method: immunoSEQ multiplex PCR. The top ten clones hold roughly 2.5% of a sample with about 120,000 clones, 82% of them seen once. The chain recombines TRBV18 with TRBJ1-1; a possible D gene is TRBD1 (6 bases). The sample taken for sequencing was PBMCs. This TCR was recovered from a woman aged 18-35 years in good health and CMV-seronegative. The CDR3 coding sequence is TGTGCCAGCTCACGGACAGTGAACACTGAAGCTTTCTTT. Translating gives CASSRTVNTEAFF.